The 28 T cell receptor beta chains given below trace back to one sample, sequenced in a study of OX40 agonist ivuxolimab in advanced cancers. Profiled with immunoSEQ multiplex PCR; TCRdb holds only in-frame clones, not every one. The sample contains about 62,000 clones, around 80% of which appear only once. The input for sequencing was CD4+ or CD8+ T cells sorted from blood, taken in a trial of the OX40 agonist ivuxolimab. The receptors were sampled from an adult with an advanced solid tumor such as melanoma, head and neck, liver or kidney cancer.

The chain links TRBV5-6 to TRBJ2-3, with D unresolved. There are 14 residues in the CDR3. The V and J ends lost 1 base and 5 bases respectively, with 11 bases between them. The V gene's germline CDR1 is SGHDT and CDR2 YYEEEE. CDR3 loop: CASSLSQGEDTQYF. CDR3 DNA: TGTGCCAGCAGCTTGTCCCAAGGCGAAGATACGCAGTATTTT. Filled out from reference TRBV5-6 and TRBJ2-3, the complete variable domain reads DAGVTQSPTHLIKTRGQQVTLRCSPKSGHDTVSWYQQALGQGPQFIFQYYEEEERQRGNFPDRFSGHQFPNYSSELNVNALLLGDSALYLCASSLSQGEDTQYFGPGTRLTVL.

V and J are TRBV5-1 and TRBJ2-5; the match to TRBD2 covers 13 bases. This CDR3 is built from 16 residues. Germline CDR1 reads SGHRS; CDR2 reads YFSETQ. The V gene end was trimmed by 2 bases and the J gene end by 5 bases; junction bases not matched to a gene: 6. The CDR3 here is CASSLGLAGDRETQYF. The CDR3 bases are TGCGCCAGCAGCTTAGGACTAGCGGGGGATAGGGAGACCCAGTACTTC.

V is TRBV7-2 and J is TRBJ2-1, with no clear D. CDR3 size: 15 residues. Germline V gene lookup returns CDR1 SGHTA and CDR2 FQGNSA. The V end lost 5 bases, the J end lost 0 bases, and 11 bases lay between the germline ends. CDR3 coding DNA: TGTGCCAGCAGCCGAGACGCGAGCTCCTACAATGAGCAGTTCTTC. Protein product: CASSRDASSYNEQFF.

This chain links TRBV11-3 with TRBJ2-1; D uncertain. The CDR3 length is 14 residues. Germline CDR1 and CDR2: SGHNT and YENEEA. V shed 2 bases and J shed 5 bases, with 10 bases lying between them. Here the CDR3 DNA reads TGTGCCAGCAGCTTATCTGGCAACAACAATGAGCAGTTCTTC. It encodes CASSLSGNNNEQFF.

V gene TRBV19 combines with J gene TRBJ2-7, with TRBD1 matching 9 bases. Unmatched junction bases numbered 6, after V lost 5 bases and J lost 1 base. CDR1 and CDR2 from the germline V gene are LNHDA and SQIVND (reference sequence). The CDR3 has 15 residues. CDR3 region: CASSETGQGSYEQYF. The CDR3 DNA reads TGTGCCAGTAGTGAGACGGGACAGGGATCCTACGAGCAGTACTTC.

The chain is built from TRBV2 and TRBJ2-5; D gene ambiguous. CDR3 length: 14 residues. The germline V gene encodes CDR1 SNHLY and CDR2 FYNNEI. Trimming left V 6 bases short and J 3 bases short, with 14 bases between. CDR3 coding DNA: TGTGCCAGCAGCCTTGATCTCATTGAAGAGACCCAGTACTTC. This codes for CASSLDLIEETQYF.

The chain recombines TRBV6-1 with TRBJ1-1; tentatively, D is TRBD1 (6 bases). Germline CDR1 MNHNS, CDR2 SASEGT. Trimming took off 5 bases at V and 0 bases at J, with 13 bases between the two ends. The CDR3 totals 15 residues. The CDR3 is CASSFGTRLNTEAFF. CDR3 DNA: TGTGCCAGCAGTTTCGGGACACGTTTGAACACTGAAGCTTTCTTT.

The chain recombines TRBV19 with TRBJ1-1; D remains ambiguous. CDR3 length: 15 residues. V was trimmed by 8 bases and J by 1 base, leaving 17 bases between them. Germline V gives CDR1 LNHDA, CDR2 SQIVND (reference sequence). The CDR3 reads CASVDGRRPNTEAFF. CDR3 in DNA: TGTGCCAGTGTTGACGGAAGAAGACCGAACACTGAAGCTTTCTTT.

This chain connects TRBV4-1 to TRBJ2-5; D is unresolved. CDR3 length equals 14 residues. The ends were cut back, 0 bases at V and 0 bases at J, with 5 bases in the middle. CDR1 is MGHRA and CDR2 is YSYEKL in the germline V gene. The CDR3 loop reads CASSQDGNQETQYF. In nucleotides, the CDR3 is TGCGCCAGCAGCCAAGATGGGAACCAAGAGACCCAGTACTTC.

In DNA, the CDR3 is TGTGCCACCAGCACGGTATACAGGGGCCGGAACATTTACAATGAGCAGTTCTTC. Translation: CATSTVYRGRNIYNEQFF. The chain is built from TRBV15 and TRBJ2-1; 7 nucleotides agree with TRBD1. Germline trimming cut 4 bases from V and 4 bases from J; bases unmatched to any gene: 16. Per the germline V gene, CDR1 is LNHNV and CDR2 is YYDKDF (reference sequence). The CDR3 runs to 18 residues. Using reference TRBV15 and TRBJ2-1 for the parts outside the CDR3, the full variable domain is DAMVIQNPRYQVTQFGKPVTLSCSQTLNHNVMYWYQQKSSQAPKLLFHYYDKDFNNEADTPDNFQSRRPNTSFCFLDIRSPGLGDTAMYLCATSTVYRGRNIYNEQFFGPGTRLTVL.

V usage is TRBV4-1 and J usage is TRBJ1-2; D perhaps matches TRBD1 (5 bases). V was cut by 1 base and J by 3 bases, with 9 bases left in between. Looked up from germline, CDR1 is MGHRA and CDR2 is YSYEKL. This CDR3 contains 14 residues. The CDR3 DNA sequence: TGCGCCAGCAGCCAAGCCGGGGGGGACTATGGCTACACCTTC. It encodes CASSQAGGDYGYTF.

This clone appeared once. The chain combines TRBV5-1 with TRBJ2-1; D unresolved. V lost 4 bases to trimming and J lost 8 bases, with 16 bases between them. The germline V gene has CDR1 SGHRS and CDR2 YFSETQ. This CDR3 is 14 amino acids long. The CDR3 sequence is CASSPGPRGDEQFF. In nucleotides, the CDR3 is TGCGCCAGCAGCCCCGGGCCACGTGGAGATGAGCAGTTCTTC.

The chain carries TRBV9 and TRBJ2-6; possibly TRBD2 for D (5 bases). Trimming left V 4 bases short and J 2 bases short, with 13 bases between. This CDR3 comprises 16 residues. Germline CDR1 and CDR2: SGDLS and YYNGEE. This CDR3 is CASSPRRTPGANVLTF. The CDR3 bases are TGTGCCAGCAGCCCCCGGAGGACCCCTGGGGCCAACGTCCTGACTTTC.

The chain employs TRBV4-2 and TRBJ2-3; D unresolved. The CDR3 totals 17 residues. Germline V gene data show CDR1 as LGHNA and CDR2 as YNFKEQ. V shed 0 bases and J shed 0 bases, with 13 bases lying between them. CDR3 DNA sequence: TGTGCCAGCAGCCAAGAGGCTGGCGTTTCTAGCACAGATACGCAGTATTTT. This sequence encodes CASSQEAGVSSTDTQYF.

The genes are TRBV6-1 and TRBJ2-7; D might be TRBD1 (6 bases). V lost 2 bases to trimming and J lost 2 bases, with 16 bases between them. The CDR3 is 16 residues long. Germline V lookup: CDR1 MNHNS, CDR2 SASEGT. CDR3 nucleotide sequence: TGTGCCAGCAGTGAAACTATCGCGACAGGTACCTACGAGCAGTACTTC. It codes for CASSETIATGTYEQYF.

Only a few counts were recorded for this clone. V and J are TRBV19 and TRBJ1-2; maybe TRBD1 (6 bases). Germline V gene data show CDR1 as LNHDA and CDR2 as SQIVND (reference sequence). This CDR3 is 13 amino acids long. Deletions cut 5 bases from V and 8 bases from J, with 15 bases between. CDR3 coding DNA: TGTGCCAGTAGTGCCGGACAGTTTGCGGGCTACACCTTC. Its protein is CASSAGQFAGYTF. Based on the CDR3 plus reference TRBV19 and TRBJ1-2, the full variable domain is DGGITQSPKYLFRKEGQNVTLSCEQNLNHDAMYWYRQDPGQGLRLIYYSQIVNDFQKGDIAEGYSVSREKKESFPLTVTSAQKNPTAFYLCASSAGQFAGYTFGSGTRLTVV.

Comment on this clone: At one of its ends the junction is not consistent with the germline gene, which may arise from a read error. V usage is TRBV19 and J usage is TRBJ1-4; TRBD1 is a possible D gene (5 bases). This CDR3 is 13 amino acids long. Per the germline V gene, CDR1 is LNHDA and CDR2 is SQIVND (reference sequence). CDR3 nucleotides: TGTGCCAGTAGCACCGATGGGACGACGAGCCAGAATTTT. This gives the protein CASSTDGTTSQNF.

CDR3: CATSSREAGELFF. The CDR3 DNA reads TGTGCCACCAGCAGTAGGGAGGCCGGGGAGCTGTTTTTT. The J gene is TRBJ2-2, the V gene TRBV15, with a tentative D call TRBD2 (6 bases). The V gene's germline CDR1 is LNHNV and CDR2 YYDKDF (reference sequence). V was pared by 3 bases and J by 6 bases, with 8 bases between. This CDR3 contains 13 residues.

This clone showed up just once. The chain links TRBV7-6 to TRBJ2-5; D possibly matches TRBD1 or TRBD2 (5 bases each). Trimming pared 0 bases from V and 4 bases from J, leaving 12 bases between. This CDR3 is 15 amino acids long. The germline V gene has CDR1 SGHVS and CDR2 FNYEAQ. CDR3 region: CASSLARSGPETQYF. CDR3 in DNA: TGTGCCAGCAGCTTAGCGCGGTCGGGGCCAGAGACCCAGTACTTC.

The chain has TRBV7-2 and TRBJ2-4, with TRBD1 matching 10 bases. The CDR3 spans 17 residues. CDR1 is SGHTA, CDR2 FQGNSA, per germline. The V and J ends lost 1 base and 7 bases, in that order; junction bases with no gene match: 10. Here the CDR3 reads CASSLVPTGGERNIQYF. The CDR3 DNA reads TGTGCCAGCAGCTTAGTCCCGACAGGGGGCGAGAGGAACATTCAGTACTTC.

The J gene is TRBJ2-7, the V gene TRBV28; D tentatively reads TRBD1 or TRBD2 (5 bases each). The CDR3 length is 18 residues. Germline CDR1 is MDHEN and CDR2 is SYDVKM. Trimming took 0 bases from V and 0 from J, leaving 18 bases between them. CDR3 coding DNA: TGTGCCAGCAGTTTATGGGGGACGATTGGCAGAGACTCCTACGAGCAGTACTTC. Translation: CASSLWGTIGRDSYEQYF.

This clone was seen more than once but under ten times. V usage is TRBV18 and J usage is TRBJ2-7, with 8 nucleotides matching TRBD1. Germline CDR1 KGHSH, CDR2 LQKENI. The J segment lost 7 bases and the V segment lost 3 bases, leaving 8 bases of the junction unmatched. The CDR3 runs 14 residues. As DNA, the CDR3 is TGTGCCAGCTCACCGCTTCAGGGGGCGCGAGAGCAGTACTTC. Residues: CASSPLQGAREQYF.

This rearrangement joins TRBV9 to TRBJ2-1, with TRBD1 as a possible D gene (5 bases). Germline V lookup: CDR1 SGDLS, CDR2 YYNGEE. Deletions cut 1 base from V and 5 bases from J, with 10 bases between. The CDR3 has 14 residues. For the CDR3, the DNA is TGTGCCAGCAGCGTAACAGGCCCCAACAATGAGCAGTTCTTC. Residues: CASSVTGPNNEQFF. Drawing the rest from reference TRBV9 and TRBJ2-1, the complete variable domain is DSGVTQTPKHLITATGQRVTLRCSPRSGDLSVYWYQQSLDQGLQFLIQYYNGEERAKGNILERFSAQQFPDLHSELNLSSLELGDSALYFCASSVTGPNNEQFFGPGTRLTVL.

The chain carries TRBV6-1 and TRBJ1-1; weak D call: TRBD1 (6 bases). This CDR3 comprises 14 residues. The germline V gene has CDR1 MNHNS and CDR2 SASEGT. V was cut by 6 bases and J by 11 bases, with 22 bases left in between. The CDR3: CASSARGAEKGAFF. CDR3 nucleotides: TGTGCCAGCAGCGCTAGGGGGGCTGAGAAAGGGGCTTTCTTT.

V is TRBV6-6 and J is TRBJ1-1, with a weak D call TRBD1 (6 bases). CDR1 MNHNY and CDR2 SVGAGI come from the germline V gene (reference sequence). The germline V and J ends were trimmed by 7 bases and 8 bases, with 11 bases remaining between them. This CDR3 is built from 11 residues. The CDR3 spells CASTIDREAFF. For the CDR3, the DNA is TGTGCCAGCACCATCGACAGGGAAGCTTTCTTT.

The chain carries TRBV7-8 and TRBJ1-6; 7 nucleotides match TRBD1. Trimming cost V 0 bases and J 0 bases; bases outside gene matches: 8. The germline V gene encodes CDR1 SGHVS and CDR2 FQNEAQ. CDR3 size: 19 residues. In nucleotides, the CDR3 is TGTGCCAGCAGCTTAGCGTACAGGGGCGACGACTCCTATAATTCACCCCTCCACTTT. Translation: CASSLAYRGDDSYNSPLHF.

This chain connects TRBV29-1 to TRBJ1-1; D call uncertain. V gave up 5 bases and J gave up 3 bases, with 10 bases separating them. Germline loops: CDR1 SQVTM, CDR2 ANQGSEA. This CDR3 comprises 12 residues. CDR3 sequence (DNA): TGCAGCGTTCGTAGGGCGGACACTGAAGCTTTCTTT. This translates into CSVRRADTEAFF.

This rearrangement joins TRBV7-8 to TRBJ1-5; D remains unclear. The V end lost 5 bases, the J end lost 2 bases, and 13 bases lay between the germline ends. The CDR3 length is 15 residues. Germline loops: CDR1 SGHVS, CDR2 FQNEAQ. The CDR3 loop reads CASSPRREGNQPQHF. The CDR3 DNA reads as TGTGCCAGCAGCCCCCGCCGGGAGGGCAATCAGCCCCAGCATTTT.